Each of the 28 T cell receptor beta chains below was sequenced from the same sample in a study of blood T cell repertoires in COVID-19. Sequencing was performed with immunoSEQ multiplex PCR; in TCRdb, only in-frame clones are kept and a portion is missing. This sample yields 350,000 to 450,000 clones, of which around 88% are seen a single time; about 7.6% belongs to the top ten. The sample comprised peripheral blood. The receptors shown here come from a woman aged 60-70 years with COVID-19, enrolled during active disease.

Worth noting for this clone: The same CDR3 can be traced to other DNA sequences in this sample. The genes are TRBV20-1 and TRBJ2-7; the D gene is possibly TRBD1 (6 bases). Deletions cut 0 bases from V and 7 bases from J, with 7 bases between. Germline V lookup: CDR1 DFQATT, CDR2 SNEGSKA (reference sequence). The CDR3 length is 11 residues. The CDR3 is CSARDQGEQYF. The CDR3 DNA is TGCAGTGCTAGAGATCAGGGGGAGCAGTACTTC.

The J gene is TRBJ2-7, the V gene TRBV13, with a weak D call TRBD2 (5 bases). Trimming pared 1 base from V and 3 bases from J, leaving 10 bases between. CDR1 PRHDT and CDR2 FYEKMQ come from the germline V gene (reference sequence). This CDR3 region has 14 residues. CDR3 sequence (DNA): TGTGCCAGCAGCTTAGCGGGGAATAACTACGAGCAGTACTTC. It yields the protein CASSLAGNNYEQYF.

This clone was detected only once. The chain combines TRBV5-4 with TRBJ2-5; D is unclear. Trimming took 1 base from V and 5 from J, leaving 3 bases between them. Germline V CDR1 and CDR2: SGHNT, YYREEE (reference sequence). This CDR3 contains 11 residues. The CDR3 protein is CASSLYETQYF. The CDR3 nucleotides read TGTGCCAGCAGCTTGTATGAGACCCAGTACTTC.

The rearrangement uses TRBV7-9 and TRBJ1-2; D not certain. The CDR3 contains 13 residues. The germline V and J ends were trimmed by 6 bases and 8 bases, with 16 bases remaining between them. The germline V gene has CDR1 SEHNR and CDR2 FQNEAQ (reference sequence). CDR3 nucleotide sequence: TGTGCCAGCAGGGAACAGACCCAGCGGGGCTACACCTTC. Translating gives CASREQTQRGYTF.

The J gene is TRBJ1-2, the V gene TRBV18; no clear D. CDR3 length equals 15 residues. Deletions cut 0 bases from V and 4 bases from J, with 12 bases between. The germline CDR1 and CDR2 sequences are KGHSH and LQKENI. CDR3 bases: TGTGCCAGCTCACCACCGATTAGATCATTCTATGGCTACACCTTC. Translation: CASSPPIRSFYGYTF.

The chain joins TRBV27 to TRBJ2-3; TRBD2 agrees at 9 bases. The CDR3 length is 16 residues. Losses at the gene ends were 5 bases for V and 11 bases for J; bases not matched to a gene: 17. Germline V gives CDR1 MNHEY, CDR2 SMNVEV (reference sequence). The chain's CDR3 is CASSDPLAGTTLLQYF. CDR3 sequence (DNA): TGTGCCAGCAGTGACCCTCTAGCGGGGACCACCCTTCTGCAGTATTTT.

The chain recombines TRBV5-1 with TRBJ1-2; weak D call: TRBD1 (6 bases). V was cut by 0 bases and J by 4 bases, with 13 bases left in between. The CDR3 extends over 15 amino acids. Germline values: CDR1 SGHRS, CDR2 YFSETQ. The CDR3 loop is CASSLAGDPSYGYTF. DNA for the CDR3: TGCGCCAGCAGCTTGGCAGGGGACCCTTCCTATGGCTACACCTTC.

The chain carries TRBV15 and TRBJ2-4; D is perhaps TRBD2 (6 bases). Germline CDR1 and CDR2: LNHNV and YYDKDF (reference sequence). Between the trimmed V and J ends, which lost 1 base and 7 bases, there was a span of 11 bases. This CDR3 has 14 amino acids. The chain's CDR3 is CATSRAGLINIQYF. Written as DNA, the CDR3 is TGTGCCACCAGCAGAGCGGGACTGATTAACATTCAGTACTTC.

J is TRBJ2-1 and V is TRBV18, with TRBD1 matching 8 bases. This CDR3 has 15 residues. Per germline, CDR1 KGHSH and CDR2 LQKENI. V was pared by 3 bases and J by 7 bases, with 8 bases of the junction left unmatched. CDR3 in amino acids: CASSPTRTGKNEQFF. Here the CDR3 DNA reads TGTGCCAGCTCACCCACTAGGACAGGGAAAAATGAGCAGTTCTTC.

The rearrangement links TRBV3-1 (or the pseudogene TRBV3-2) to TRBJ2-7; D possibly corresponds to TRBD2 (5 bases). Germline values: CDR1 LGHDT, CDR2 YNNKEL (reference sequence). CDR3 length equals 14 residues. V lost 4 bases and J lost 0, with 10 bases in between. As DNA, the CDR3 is TGTGCCAGCAGCCCTCTCGGGGTCTCCTACGAGCAGTACTTC. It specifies CASSPLGVSYEQYF.

CDR3 coding DNA: TGTGCCAGCAGCTTGGGCACTAGCGGGGGGTCAGATACGCAGTATTTT. Translating gives CASSLGTSGGSDTQYF. This rearrangement joins TRBV11-3 to TRBJ2-3; TRBD2 matches 12 bases. Per the germline V gene, CDR1 is SGHNT and CDR2 is YENEEA. The CDR3 contains 16 residues. The V gene end was trimmed by 3 bases and the J gene end by 4 bases; junction bases not matched to a gene: 5.

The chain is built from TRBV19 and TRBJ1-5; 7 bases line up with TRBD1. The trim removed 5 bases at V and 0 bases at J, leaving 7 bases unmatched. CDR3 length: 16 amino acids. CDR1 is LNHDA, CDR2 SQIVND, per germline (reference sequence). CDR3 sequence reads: CASSAHRTGSNQPQHF. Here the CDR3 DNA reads TGTGCCAGTAGTGCCCACCGGACAGGTAGCAATCAGCCCCAGCATTTT.

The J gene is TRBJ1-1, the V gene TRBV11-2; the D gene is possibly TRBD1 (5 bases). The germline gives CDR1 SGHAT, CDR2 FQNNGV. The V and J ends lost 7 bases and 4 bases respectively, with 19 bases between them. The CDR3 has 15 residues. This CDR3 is CASNPRGPRGTEAFF. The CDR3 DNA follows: TGTGCCAGCAACCCTCGGGGCCCGCGGGGCACTGAAGCTTTCTTT.

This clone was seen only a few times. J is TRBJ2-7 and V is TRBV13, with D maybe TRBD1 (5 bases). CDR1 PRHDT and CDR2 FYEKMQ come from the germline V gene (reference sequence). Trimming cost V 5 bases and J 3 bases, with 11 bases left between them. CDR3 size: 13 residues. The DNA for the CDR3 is TGTGCCAGCAGCGCTAGGGGCCTCTACGAGCAGTACTTC. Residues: CASSARGLYEQYF.

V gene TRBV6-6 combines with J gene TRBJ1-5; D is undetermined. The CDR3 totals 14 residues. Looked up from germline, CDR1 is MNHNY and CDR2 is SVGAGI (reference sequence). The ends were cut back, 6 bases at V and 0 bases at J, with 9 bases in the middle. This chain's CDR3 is CASSPDNSNQPQHF. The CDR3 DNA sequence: TGTGCCAGCAGCCCCGACAATAGCAATCAGCCCCAGCATTTT.

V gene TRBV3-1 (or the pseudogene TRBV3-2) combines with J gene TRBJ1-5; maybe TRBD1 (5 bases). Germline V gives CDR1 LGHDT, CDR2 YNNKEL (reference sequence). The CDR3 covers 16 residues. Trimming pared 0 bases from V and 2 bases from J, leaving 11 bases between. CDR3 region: CASSQDRWGGNQPQHF. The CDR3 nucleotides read TGTGCCAGCAGCCAAGATCGGTGGGGCGGCAATCAGCCCCAGCATTTT.

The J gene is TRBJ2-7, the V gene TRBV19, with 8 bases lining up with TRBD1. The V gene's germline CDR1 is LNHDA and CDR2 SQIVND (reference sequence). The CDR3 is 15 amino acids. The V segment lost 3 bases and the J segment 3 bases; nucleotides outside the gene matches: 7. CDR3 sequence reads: CASSIAGTGNYEQYF. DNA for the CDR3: TGTGCCAGTAGTATCGCCGGGACAGGAAACTACGAGCAGTACTTC.

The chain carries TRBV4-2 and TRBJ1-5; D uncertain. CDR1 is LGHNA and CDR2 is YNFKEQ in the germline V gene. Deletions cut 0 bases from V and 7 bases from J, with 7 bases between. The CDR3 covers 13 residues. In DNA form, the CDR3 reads TGTGCCAGCAGCCAAGACGAGATACAGCCCCAGCATTTT. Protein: CASSQDEIQPQHF.

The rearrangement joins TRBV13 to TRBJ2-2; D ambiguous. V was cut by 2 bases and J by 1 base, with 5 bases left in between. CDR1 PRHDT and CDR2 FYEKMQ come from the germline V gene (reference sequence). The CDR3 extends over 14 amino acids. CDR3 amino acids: CASSLTGNTGELFF. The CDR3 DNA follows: TGTGCCAGCAGCTTAACCGGGAACACCGGGGAGCTGTTTTTT.

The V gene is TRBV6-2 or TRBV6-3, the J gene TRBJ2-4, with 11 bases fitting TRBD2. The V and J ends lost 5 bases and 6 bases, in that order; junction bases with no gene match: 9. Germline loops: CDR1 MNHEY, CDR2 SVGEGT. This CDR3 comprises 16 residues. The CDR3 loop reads CASSKLTSGKTNIQYF. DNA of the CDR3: TGTGCCAGCAGTAAGCTGACTAGCGGGAAGACAAACATTCAGTACTTC.

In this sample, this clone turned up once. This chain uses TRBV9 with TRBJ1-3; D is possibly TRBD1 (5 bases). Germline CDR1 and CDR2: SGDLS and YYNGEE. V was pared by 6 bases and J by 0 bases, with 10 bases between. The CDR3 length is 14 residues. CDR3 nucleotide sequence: TGTGCCAGCACCACAGGCGCCTCTGGAAACACCATATATTTT. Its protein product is CASTTGASGNTIYF.

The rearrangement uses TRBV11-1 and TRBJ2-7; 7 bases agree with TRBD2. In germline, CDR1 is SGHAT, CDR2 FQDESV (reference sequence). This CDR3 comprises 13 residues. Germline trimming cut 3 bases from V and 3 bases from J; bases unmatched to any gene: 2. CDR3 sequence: CASSLGRDYEQYF. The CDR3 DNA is TGTGCCAGCAGCTTGGGGAGGGACTACGAGCAGTACTTC.

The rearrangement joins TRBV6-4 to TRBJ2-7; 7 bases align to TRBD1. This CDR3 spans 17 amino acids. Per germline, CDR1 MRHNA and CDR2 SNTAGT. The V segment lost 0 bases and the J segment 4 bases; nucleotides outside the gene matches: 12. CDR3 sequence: CASSDSVPTGEGYEQYF. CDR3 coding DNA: TGTGCCAGCAGTGACTCGGTCCCTACAGGGGAAGGATACGAGCAGTACTTC.

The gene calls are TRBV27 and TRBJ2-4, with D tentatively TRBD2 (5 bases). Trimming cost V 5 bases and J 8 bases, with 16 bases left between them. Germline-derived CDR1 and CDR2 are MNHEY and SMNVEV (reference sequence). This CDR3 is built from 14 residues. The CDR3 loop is CASSLLGSADIQYF. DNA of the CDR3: TGTGCCAGCAGTCTCCTGGGGAGTGCGGACATTCAGTACTTC.

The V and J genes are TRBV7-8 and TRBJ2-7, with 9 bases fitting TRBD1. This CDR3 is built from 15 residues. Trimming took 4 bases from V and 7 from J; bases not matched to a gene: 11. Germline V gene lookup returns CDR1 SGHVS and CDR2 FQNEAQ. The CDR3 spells CASSSNRGTGNEQYF. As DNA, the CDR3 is TGTGCCAGCAGCTCTAATCGGGGGACAGGGAATGAGCAGTACTTC.

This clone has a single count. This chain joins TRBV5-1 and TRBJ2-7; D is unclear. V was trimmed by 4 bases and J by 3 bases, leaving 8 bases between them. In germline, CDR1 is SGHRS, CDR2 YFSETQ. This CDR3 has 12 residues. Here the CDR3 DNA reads TGCGCCAGCAGCGCCGACATCTACGAGCAGTACTTC. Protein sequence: CASSADIYEQYF.

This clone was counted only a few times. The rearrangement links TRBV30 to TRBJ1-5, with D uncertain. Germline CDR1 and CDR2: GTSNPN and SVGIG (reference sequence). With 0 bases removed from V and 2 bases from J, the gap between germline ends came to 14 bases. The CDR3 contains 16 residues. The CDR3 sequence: CAWSVQRGMGNQPQHF. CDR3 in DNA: TGTGCCTGGAGTGTCCAACGGGGTATGGGCAATCAGCCCCAGCATTTT.

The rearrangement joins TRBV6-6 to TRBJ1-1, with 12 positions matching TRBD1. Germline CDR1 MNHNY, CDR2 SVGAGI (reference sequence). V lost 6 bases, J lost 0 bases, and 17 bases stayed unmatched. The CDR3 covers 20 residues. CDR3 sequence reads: CASSPLKGTGGYSMNTEAFF. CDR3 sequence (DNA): TGTGCCAGCAGCCCACTTAAGGGGACAGGGGGCTACAGCATGAACACTGAAGCTTTCTTT.